These 21 T cell receptor beta chains were sequenced from one sample in a study of neurological immune-mediated disorders. TCRdb redid the calling of the 5' RACE reads with MiXCR, one entry per CDR3 protein. The repertoire consists of 25,000 to 35,000 distinct CDR3 sequences, with about 15% occurring once and the leading ten covering roughly 27%. The sequencing input was PBMCs. These receptors were collected from a man between 65 and 85 years old in good health.

In its sample, this clonotype was seen many times. This sequence joins TRBV4-3 and TRBJ2-1; D is ambiguous. The CDR3 runs 15 residues. Germline CDR1 LGHNA, CDR2 YSLEER. Between the trimmed V and J ends, which lost 4 bases and 2 bases, there was a span of 12 bases. This CDR3 reads CASSPIGPAYNEQFF. CDR3 DNA: TGCGCCAGCAGCCCCATTGGTCCCGCCTACAATGAGCAGTTCTTC.

This clonotype has at least ten counts. The rearrangement joins TRBV4-3 to TRBJ2-7; 11 positions match TRBD2. CDR3 length: 17 amino acids. With 1 base clipped from V and 2 bases from J, the junction kept 7 bases outside the gene matches. CDR1 is LGHNA and CDR2 is YSLEER in the germline V gene. CDR3 protein: CASSQATLAGEPYEQYF. The CDR3 nucleotides are TGCGCCAGCAGCCAAGCCACACTAGCGGGGGAACCCTACGAGCAGTACTTC.

This clonotype showed up many times. The rearrangement joins TRBV18 to TRBJ2-7; maybe TRBD2 (6 bases). V was pared by 5 bases and J by 6 bases, with 11 bases between. Germline lookup yields CDR1 KGHSH and CDR2 LQKENI. The CDR3 consists of 12 residues. In DNA form, the CDR3 reads TGTGCCAGCTCAACCACGGGGGTCGAGCAGTACTTC. Translation gives CASSTTGVEQYF. Based on the CDR3 plus reference TRBV18 and TRBJ2-7, the full variable domain is NAGVMQNPRHLVRRRGQEARLRCSPMKGHSHVYWYRQLPEEGLKFMVYLQKENIIDESGMPKERFSAEFPKEGPSILRIQQVVRGDSAAYFCASSTTGVEQYFGPGTRLTVT.

This clonotype appeared many times. The rearrangement uses TRBV5-4 and TRBJ1-4, with 8 nucleotides matching TRBD1. CDR1 and CDR2 from the germline V gene are SGHNT and YYREEE (reference sequence). With 3 bases clipped from V and 7 bases from J, the junction kept 11 bases outside the gene matches. The CDR3 spans 16 residues. The CDR3 is CASSSTSGGRGEKLFF. CDR3 sequence (DNA): TGTGCCAGCAGCTCGACATCAGGGGGCCGAGGTGAAAAACTGTTTTTT.

This clonotype showed up many times. V usage is TRBV7-2 and J usage is TRBJ2-7, with 7 bases aligning to TRBD2. This CDR3 spans 15 amino acids. Germline V gene lookup returns CDR1 SGHTA and CDR2 FQGNSA. Trimming took 1 base from V and 0 from J; bases not matched to a gene: 3. In nucleotides, the CDR3 is TGTGCCAGCAGCTTAGTGGGGACTACCTCCTACGAGCAGTACTTC. Residues: CASSLVGTTSYEQYF.

This clonotype was seen at least ten times. This chain connects TRBV14 to TRBJ2-1; 8 bases are shared with TRBD1. The CDR3 has 15 amino acids. From germline, CDR1 is SGHDN and CDR2 FVKESK. V gave up 4 bases and J gave up 9 bases; unmatched junction bases: 11. CDR3 nucleotide sequence: TGTGCCAGCAGCCCCCCCCCGGGCACAGGGGGTGAGCAGTTCTTC. This sequence encodes CASSPPPGTGGEQFF.

On this clonotype: A single base separates this from a much larger clone, so it may be a read error. This chain uses TRBV27 with TRBJ1-5; no definite D call. The CDR3 is 15 residues long. The germline V gene has CDR1 MNHEY and CDR2 SMNVEV (reference sequence). V gave up 3 bases and J gave up 7 bases, with 16 bases separating them. CDR3 amino acids: CASSFLVGTGQPQHF. The CDR3 DNA reads TGTGCCAGCAGTTTTTTGGTGGGCACGGGCCAGCCCCAGCATTTT.

This chain uses TRBV11-2 with TRBJ2-3; D ambiguous. CDR1 SGHAT and CDR2 FQNNGV come from the germline V gene. This CDR3 contains 13 residues. V dropped 0 bases and J dropped 4 bases, with 5 bases sitting between them. As DNA, the CDR3 is TGTGCCAGCAGCTTAGATCCGGCAGATACGCAGTATTTT. Its protein product is CASSLDPADTQYF.

This clonotype was detected many times. V is TRBV15 and J is TRBJ2-2; the D is unclear. Between the trimmed V and J ends, which lost 5 bases and 8 bases, there was a span of 9 bases. This CDR3 has 12 residues. Germline CDR1 reads LNHNV; CDR2 reads YYDKDF (reference sequence). The CDR3 DNA reads TGTGCCACCAGCGACCGGCCTGGGGAGCTGTTTTTT. Amino acids: CATSDRPGELFF.

There are many counts of this clonotype. The V and J genes are TRBV7-2 and TRBJ2-7, with D unclear. CDR3 length: 13 residues. V lost 5 bases, J lost 4 bases, and 12 bases lay in between. From germline, CDR1 is SGHTA and CDR2 FQGNSA. The CDR3 sequence: CASSPQGMYEQYF. Here the CDR3 DNA reads TGTGCCAGCAGCCCGCAAGGGATGTACGAGCAGTACTTC.

At least ten counts were recorded for this clonotype. V usage is TRBV20-1 and J usage is TRBJ2-7, with 7 nucleotides matching TRBD2. V shed 6 bases, J shed 2 bases, and the junction held 4 bases outside the gene matches. CDR1 and CDR2 (germline): DFQATT, SNEGSKA (reference sequence). The CDR3 sequence is 12 residues long. The CDR3 nucleotides read TGCAGTGCGCGGGGGAGTCCCTACGAGCAGTACTTC. It yields the protein CSARGSPYEQYF.

Many counts were recorded for this clonotype. The chain is built from TRBV2 and TRBJ2-3; 9 nucleotides agree with TRBD1. The V gene end was trimmed by 5 bases and the J gene end by 1 base; junction bases not matched to a gene: 4. The CDR3 is 15 residues long. CDR1 is SNHLY and CDR2 is FYNNEI in the germline V gene. The CDR3 is CASSLRDRGTDTQYF. The CDR3 region has the DNA TGTGCCAGCAGTCTCCGGGACAGGGGCACAGATACGCAGTATTTT.

For this clonotype: One end of the junction is discordant with germline, which a read error may explain. The rearrangement links TRBV20-1 to TRBJ1-1, with a possible D match to TRBD1 (5 bases). The CDR3 contains 11 residues. Germline V gives CDR1 DFQATT, CDR2 SNEGSKA (reference sequence). CDR3 amino acids: CSARDVTEALF. CDR3 nucleotide sequence: TGCAGTGCTAGAGATGTGACAGAAGCGTTATTT.

This clonotype was seen many times. The chain is built from TRBV20-1 and TRBJ1-5; D gene unclear. CDR3 length equals 14 residues. Trimming took 3 bases from V and 2 from J, leaving 11 bases between them. Germline V gene lookup returns CDR1 DFQATT and CDR2 SNEGSKA (reference sequence). CDR3 sequence reads: CSASSGFRNQPQHF. The CDR3 DNA reads as TGCAGTGCTAGTTCCGGGTTTCGCAATCAGCCCCAGCATTTT.

This chain uses TRBV4-1 with TRBJ2-7; 8 nucleotides line up with TRBD1. The junction had 10 bases not matched to a gene; V was cut back by 5 bases and J by 4 bases. Germline CDR1 reads MGHRA; CDR2 reads YSYEKL. The CDR3 is made up of 15 amino acids. In DNA, the CDR3 is TGCGCCAGCAGCAAAATTCAGGGGGCGGCGTACGAGCAGTACTTC. It specifies CASSKIQGAAYEQYF.

This clonotype was seen ten or more times. The chain is built from TRBV27 and TRBJ2-2, with D perhaps TRBD1 (6 bases). V was pared by 5 bases and J by 8 bases, with 12 bases between. The CDR3 sequence is 13 residues long. From germline, CDR1 is MNHEY and CDR2 SMNVEV (reference sequence). The CDR3 region is CASSLQGWGELFF. DNA of the CDR3: TGTGCCAGCAGTCTACAGGGATGGGGGGAGCTGTTTTTT.

This clonotype has ten or more counts. V gene TRBV7-2 combines with J gene TRBJ1-2; 9 nucleotides agree with TRBD1. The junction had 4 bases not matched to a gene; V was cut back by 3 bases and J by 2 bases. CDR3 length equals 15 residues. Germline-derived CDR1 and CDR2 are SGHTA and FQGNSA. CDR3 bases: TGTGCCAGCAGCTTTTCCGGACAGGGGAACTATGGCTACACCTTC. It yields the protein CASSFSGQGNYGYTF.

This clonotype was seen many times. The chain couples TRBV12-3 or TRBV12-4 to TRBJ2-1; the match to TRBD1 covers 7 bases. The ends lost 6 bases at V and 8 bases at J; junction bases unmatched: 4. CDR3 length equals 12 residues. The CDR3 loop reads CASSYRGDEQFF. The CDR3 DNA sequence: TGTGCCAGCAGCTACAGGGGCGATGAGCAGTTCTTC.

This rearrangement joins TRBV20-1 to TRBJ2-3, with TRBD1 identical over 7 bases. This CDR3 is 13 amino acids long. CDR1 and CDR2 (germline): DFQATT, SNEGSKA (reference sequence). J lost 3 bases, V lost 7 bases, and 7 bases had no gene match. The CDR3: CSVAQGPTDTQYF. The CDR3 bases are TGCAGTGTCGCACAGGGGCCTACAGATACGCAGTATTTT.

This chain uses TRBV7-2 with TRBJ2-3; unclear D gene. V was cut by 11 bases and J by 2 bases, with 14 bases left in between. The CDR3 covers 13 residues. The germline V gene has CDR1 SGHTA and CDR2 FQGNSA. CDR3 DNA sequence: TGTGCCTCCAGTGGGCCCAACACAGATACGCAGTATTTT. It specifies CASSGPNTDTQYF. Filled out from reference TRBV7-2 and TRBJ2-3, the complete variable domain reads GAGVSQSPSNKVTEKGKDVELRCDPISGHTALYWYRQSLGQGLEFLIYFQGNSAPDKSGLPSDRFSAERTGGSVSTLTIQRTQQEDSAVYLCASSGPNTDTQYFGPGTRLTVL.

This clonotype was recorded at least ten times. The chain recombines TRBV28 with TRBJ1-1; 7 bases match TRBD1. The CDR3 loop spans 17 amino acids. The V gene end was trimmed by 0 bases and the J gene end by 0 bases; junction bases not matched to a gene: 7. Germline-derived CDR1 and CDR2 are MDHEN and SYDVKM. The CDR3 spells CASSLWRGPRVNTEAFF. Written as DNA, the CDR3 is TGTGCCAGCAGTTTATGGAGGGGGCCAAGGGTGAACACTGAAGCTTTCTTT.